This T cell receptor (beta chain) was observed in a study of cytomegalovirus exposure and HLA in healthy donors. The overall study: Out of 180 million or so T cells, an earlier analysis found some 120 million unique TCR beta sequences in total.

Researchers ran the PCR with 60 Vbeta and 13 Jbeta primers. The protocol was immunoSEQ multiplex PCR, while the TCRdb copy is restricted to in-frame clones and leaves out a portion. The sample contains around 240,000 clones, roughly 82% of which appear only once. General study results and limits: With high specificity and sensitivity, the classifier reportedly diagnosed cytomegalovirus status.

Comments on this clone: Antigen specificity is unknown. Other DNA sequences of this sample code for an identical CDR3.

The TCR sequence derives from a woman between 40 and 50 years old in good health and CMV-seropositive. The specimen sequenced was PBMCs.

The CDR3 loop is CASSESGTGVRGDTQYF. The CDR3 coding sequence is TGCGCCAGCAGTGAATCAGGGACAGGGGTACGGGGAGATACGCAGTATTTT. V and J are TRBV10-2 and TRBJ2-3; 10 bases align to TRBD1. After removal of 3 bases from V and 5 bases from J, the junction contained 11 bases not matched to a gene. CDR3 size: 17 residues. Germline-derived CDR1 and CDR2 are WSHSY and SAAADI.